Below, one T cell receptor (beta chain) is given with its context. The antigen it recognizes is unknown. No quality values exist for individual bases; no much larger clone is one base distant. This entry is derived from a study of OX40 agonist ivuxolimab in advanced cancers. As for the study more broadly: The costimulatory receptor OX40 (CD134) was targeted by ivuxolimab, a fully human IgG2 agonistic monoclonal antibody. Of the approximately 50 patients in dose escalation, some 20 had hepatocellular carcinoma, approximately 15 had melanoma, 9 had renal cell carcinoma and 9 had head and neck cancer. Partial responses occurred in three dose-escalation patients, of whom one had hepatocellular carcinoma and two had cutaneous melanoma. Patients were allowed to have had prior anti-PD-1, anti-PD-L1 or anti-CTLA-4 therapy, and approximately 37% of the dose-escalation patients had been treated with checkpoint inhibitors. Intravenous ivuxolimab was administered to patients every 2 weeks at six dose levels: 0.01, 0.1, 0.3, 1.5, 3 and 10 mg/kg. The monotherapy dose-escalation portion (N ≈ 50 patients) of the phase I ivuxolimab trial is reported in the paper. The point of sequencing TCRbeta in the periphery was to test whether ivuxolimab changed TCR sequence diversity and drove clonal T-cell expansion. In the dose-escalation cohort, over 65% of patients were male, and the mean age was about 55 years, with a range of roughly 20 to 80.

CDR1 SGDLS and CDR2 YYNGEE are derived from the germline V gene. The V end gives up 3 bases and the J end 4 bases, leaving 3 bases in the junction not matched to a gene. The CDR3, from cysteine to phenylalanine, totals 13 residues. Of all the DNA, just the CDR3 is kept, 39 bases in frame from base 1. Genomic DNA was isolated from the sorted cells so that the TCRbeta CDR3 region could be sequenced. TCRbeta CDR3 regions were sequenced using the immunoSEQ Assay. TCRdb's version of the immuneACCESS table is confined to in-frame rearrangements and falls short of the full clone set. An unresolved V gene accounts for under half of the shortfall where checked; the remainder is of unknown origin. For this sample there are about 77,000 clones; around nine tenths appear just once. The top ten clones comprise 6.2% of the sample. Patients with a history of autoimmune disease or receiving systemic immunosuppression were excluded from the trial. In every dose cohort, peripheral blood was drawn for TCR sequencing at baseline, cycle 4 day 1, and cycle 7 day 1. Samples came from an open-label, multicenter, first-in-human phase I dose-escalation trial of ivuxolimab. Adults with locally advanced or metastatic melanoma, renal cell carcinoma, hepatocellular carcinoma or head and neck squamous cell carcinoma were enrolled in the trial. Before TCR sequencing, CD4+ T cells and CD8+ T cells were sorted from peripheral blood as separate populations.

General conclusions and limits of the study: After ivuxolimab, more expanded clones were found on average in CD8+ T cells than in CD4+ T cells. The antigen specificity of the peripheral T cells that underwent clonal expansion was not determined. In the 0.1-3.0 mg/kg groups, partial responders were among the patients with the lowest normalized peripheral clonal expansion, particularly in CD8+ T cells. At doses from 0.1 to 3.0 mg/kg, clonal expansion was seen in both CD4+ and CD8+ blood T cells between baseline and week 6. Low levels of normalized T-cell clonal expansion were also shown by some nonresponding patients.

The sample was CD4+ or CD8+ T cells sorted from blood, taken in a trial of the OX40 agonist ivuxolimab. The clonotype originates from an adult with an advanced solid tumor such as melanoma, head and neck, liver or kidney cancer. The V and J genes are TRBV9 and TRBJ1-1; TRBD1 fits 7 bases in the junction. The bases are TGTGCCAGCAGCGGGACAGGAGTCACTGAAGCTTTCTTT. Its protein is CASSGTGVTEAFF.